Below are 27 T cell receptor beta chains sequenced from a single sample in a study of blood T cells in healthy people across ages. Next came a second PCR, run for roughly 6 to 11 cycles, which used a sample-barcoded 5' primer along with a J-beta primer mix. TCRdb fed the 5' RACE reads into MiXCR, producing one record per CDR3 protein. Of about 1.8 million distinct CDR3 sequences in the sample, about 50% were seen once. The sample comprised blood. The origin of the receptors is a woman aged 40 to 49 in good health.

The chain employs TRBV5-1 and TRBJ2-1; perhaps TRBD2 as D (7 bases). The ends were cut back, 3 bases at V and 7 bases at J, with 20 bases in the middle. There are 16 residues in the CDR3. Germline V CDR1 and CDR2: SGHRS, YFSETQ. CDR3 nucleotide sequence: TGCGCCAGCAGCTCCGGACTAGTCGCAGGGGAGAATGAGCAGTTCTTC. Translation gives CASSSGLVAGENEQFF.

The chain couples TRBV6-1 to TRBJ2-3; unclear D gene. The CDR3 runs 14 residues. With 4 bases removed from V and 4 bases from J, the gap between germline ends came to 12 bases. From germline, CDR1 is MNHNS and CDR2 SASEGT. CDR3 region: CASSVRWVADTQYF. In nucleotides, the CDR3 is TGTGCCAGCAGTGTGAGATGGGTCGCAGATACGCAGTATTTT.

V usage is TRBV6-5 and J usage is TRBJ1-2, with D unresolved. This CDR3 has 13 residues. V lost 2 bases to trimming and J lost 10 bases, with 14 bases between them. In germline, CDR1 is MNHEY, CDR2 SVGAGI. CDR3 sequence reads: CASSYDGNGDYTF. The CDR3 region has the DNA TGTGCCAGCAGTTACGACGGCAACGGGGACTACACCTTC.

In this sample, this clonotype turned up a few times. The J gene is TRBJ2-5, the V gene TRBV6-2 or TRBV6-3; unclear D gene. Germline CDR1 reads MNHEY; CDR2 reads SVGEGT. The CDR3 runs 15 residues. V was shortened by 6 bases and J by 2 bases, with 16 bases between the two germline ends. The CDR3 bases are TGTGCCAGCAGACAACAAGCTACAACACAAGAGACCCAGTACTTC. Translated, it gives CASRQQATTQETQYF.

The chain carries TRBV5-1 and TRBJ1-4, with unresolved D. Trimming pared 6 bases from V and 5 bases from J, leaving 11 bases between. This CDR3 is 13 amino acids long. CDR1 is SGHRS and CDR2 is YFSETQ in the germline V gene. CDR3 residues: CASKQTENEKLFF. The CDR3 nucleotides are TGCGCCAGCAAACAAACGGAAAATGAAAAACTGTTTTTT.

This chain uses TRBV6-1 with TRBJ2-3, with 9 bases aligning to TRBD1. CDR1 is MNHNS and CDR2 is SASEGT in the germline V gene. The CDR3 totals 15 residues. V was pared by 10 bases and J by 2 bases, with 10 bases of the junction left unmatched. CDR3 sequence (DNA): TGTGCCACCCAACCGACAGGGGGTTCCACAGATACGCAGTATTTT. Translation gives CATQPTGGSTDTQYF.

This chain connects TRBV7-2 to TRBJ2-7; D might be TRBD2 (7 bases). Looked up from germline, CDR1 is SGHTA and CDR2 is FQGNSA. The CDR3 spans 11 residues. V was trimmed by 5 bases and J by 12 bases, leaving 14 bases between them. The CDR3: CASSVGGPMYF. CDR3 in DNA: TGTGCCAGCAGCGTGGGGGGGCCTATGTACTTC.

The CDR3 region has the DNA TGTGCCAGCTATTCCACTGAAGCTTTCTTT. This encodes CASYSTEAFF. The chain employs TRBV6-5 and TRBJ1-1; D is uncertain. Trimming removed 8 bases at V and 4 bases at J, with 5 bases between. Germline CDR1 reads MNHEY; CDR2 reads SVGAGI. CDR3 length equals 10 residues.

The DNA of the CDR3 is TGTGCCAGCAGCTTCAGGACTAGCGGCCACAATGAGCAGTACTTC. Residues: CASSFRTSGHNEQYF. The V call is TRBV7-2, the J call TRBJ2-5, with 10 bases lining up with TRBD2. This CDR3 is built from 15 residues. V trimming: 3 bases; J trimming: 11 bases; junction bases outside the gene matches: 12. Germline assignment: CDR1 SGHTA and CDR2 FQGNSA. The variable domain in full, with the rest retrieved from reference TRBV7-2 and TRBJ2-5, is GAGVSQSPSNKVTEKGKDVELRCDPISGHTALYWYRQSLGQGLEFLIYFQGNSAPDKSGLPSDRFSAERTGGSVSTLTIQRTQQEDSAVYLCASSFRTSGHNEQYFGPGTRLLVL.

The chain uses TRBV10-3 and TRBJ2-4; 8 bases are a match to TRBD1. The CDR3 has 13 residues. J was trimmed by 8 bases and V by 4 bases; bases with no gene match: 4. Germline values: CDR1 ENHRY, CDR2 SYGVKD. CDR3 nucleotides: TGTGCCATCAGTGCAGGGGGCGGGGACATTCAGTACTTC. Translated: CAISAGGGDIQYF.

This chain joins TRBV3-1 and TRBJ1-2; 9 positions match TRBD1. Losses at the gene ends were 2 bases for V and 3 bases for J; bases not matched to a gene: 4. The CDR3 runs to 15 residues. Germline V gene sequence: CDR1 LGHDT, CDR2 YNNKEL (reference sequence). The CDR3 reads CASSQRGQGHYGYTF. For the CDR3, the DNA is TGTGCCAGCAGCCAAAGGGGACAGGGTCACTATGGCTACACCTTC.

The chain employs TRBV7-9 and TRBJ2-7; D possibly corresponds to TRBD1 (6 bases). Germline lookup yields CDR1 SEHNR and CDR2 FQNEAQ (reference sequence). V lost 5 bases and J 0 bases, leaving 14 bases between the germline ends. The CDR3 is made up of 15 amino acids. Written as DNA, the CDR3 is TGTGCCAGCAGCAAGTGGCAGGGGAGCTCCTACGAGCAGTACTTC. Residues: CASSKWQGSSYEQYF.

The chain carries TRBV7-2 and TRBJ2-3; possible D gene TRBD2, 5 bases. The CDR3 loop spans 16 amino acids. Trimming took 1 base from V and 0 from J, leaving 11 bases between them. Germline V lookup: CDR1 SGHTA, CDR2 FQGNSA. DNA of the CDR3: TGTGCCAGCAGCTTAGGTGAGGGATTGAGCACAGATACGCAGTATTTT. Encoded protein: CASSLGEGLSTDTQYF.

The rearrangement links TRBV5-6 to TRBJ2-1; D is uncertain. The CDR3 totals 15 residues. V lost 1 base, J lost 3 bases, and 11 bases lay in between. CDR1 and CDR2 (germline): SGHDT, YYEEEE. The CDR3 DNA reads as TGTGCCAGCAGCTTGCCGTCGCTCTACTACAATGAGCAGTTCTTC. Its protein is CASSLPSLYYNEQFF.

This sequence joins TRBV7-9 and TRBJ1-2; 8 nucleotides match TRBD1. V trimming: 5 bases; J trimming: 3 bases; junction bases outside the gene matches: 11. The germline V gene has CDR1 SEHNR and CDR2 FQNEAQ (reference sequence). The CDR3 has 16 amino acids. The CDR3 loop reads CASSPETGDWDYGYTF. In nucleotides, the CDR3 is TGTGCCAGCAGCCCCGAGACAGGGGACTGGGACTATGGCTACACCTTC.

The chain is built from TRBV6-1 and TRBJ2-7; possibly TRBD1 for D (6 bases). Germline CDR1 and CDR2: MNHNS and SASEGT. V was trimmed by 6 bases and J by 2 bases, leaving 20 bases between them. The CDR3 has 16 residues. As DNA, the CDR3 is TGTGCCAGCAGCGCTTCGTTCAGGACAGCCGCCTACGAGCAGTACTTC. Translating it yields CASSASFRTAAYEQYF.

This clonotype was observed a few times. This rearrangement joins TRBV12-3 or TRBV12-4 to TRBJ1-2, with D maybe TRBD1 (5 bases). The V end was cut by 8 bases, the J end by 4 bases, with 17 bases between. The CDR3 is 14 residues long. The chain's CDR3 is CASALVPGTYGYTF. CDR3 DNA sequence: TGTGCCAGCGCCCTCGTCCCAGGGACCTATGGCTACACCTTC.

The chain joins TRBV20-1 to TRBJ1-2; D is undetermined. Germline V gene data show CDR1 as DFQATT and CDR2 as SNEGSKA (reference sequence). V lost 7 bases and J lost 8, with 11 bases in between. The CDR3 extends over 10 amino acids. In DNA, the CDR3 is TGCAGTGGGCTCGGGAACGGCTACACCTTC. Its protein product is CSGLGNGYTF.

CDR3: CASGATYEQYF. CDR3 in DNA: TGTGCCTCAGGTGCCACCTACGAGCAGTACTTC. This chain connects TRBV6-6 to TRBJ2-7; D gene uncertain. The CDR3 length is 11 residues. V was cut by 11 bases and J by 2 bases, with 10 bases left in between. CDR1 MNHNY and CDR2 SVGAGI come from the germline V gene (reference sequence).

The table lists this clonotype with a few counts. V usage is TRBV7-3 and J usage is TRBJ2-1; TRBD2 matches at 10 bases. This CDR3 is 16 amino acids long. Trimming cost V 5 bases and J 5 bases; bases outside gene matches: 9. CDR1 and CDR2 from the germline V gene are SGHTA and FQGTGA. The CDR3 nucleotides read TGTGCCAGCAGCATCCAAGCGGGGGGGCTCGACAATGAGCAGTTCTTC. It is translated as CASSIQAGGLDNEQFF.

V and J are TRBV5-1 and TRBJ2-1; 10 bases map to TRBD1. Germline values: CDR1 SGHRS, CDR2 YFSETQ. The CDR3 runs 14 residues. Germline trimming cut 4 bases from V and 6 bases from J; bases unmatched to any gene: 4. CDR3: CASSRTGGTNEQFF. In DNA form, the CDR3 reads TGCGCCAGCAGCAGGACAGGGGGGACCAATGAGCAGTTCTTC.

The gene calls are TRBV11-1 and TRBJ1-2; possibly TRBD1 for D (5 bases). This CDR3 comprises 14 residues. Trimming cost V 5 bases and J 7 bases, with 17 bases left between them. CDR1 and CDR2 (germline): SGHAT, FQDESV (reference sequence). The CDR3: CASSPPGRESGYTF. Here the CDR3 DNA reads TGTGCCAGCAGCCCACCGGGACGGGAGTCTGGCTACACCTTC.

The chain has TRBV24-1 and TRBJ2-5; D is undetermined. CDR3 length equals 13 residues. Germline V CDR1 and CDR2: KGHDR, SFDVKD. The V gene lost 1 base and the J gene lost 11 bases, with 13 bases spanning the gap. CDR3 nucleotides: TGTGCCACCAGTGATTTCCCTGTCCAGGAGCAGTACTTC. Translated: CATSDFPVQEQYF.

The genes are TRBV5-1 and TRBJ2-5, with 9 bases matching TRBD2. This CDR3 is 16 amino acids long. With 1 base clipped from V and 0 bases from J, the junction kept 4 bases outside the gene matches. Germline V lookup: CDR1 SGHRS, CDR2 YFSETQ. The CDR3 spells CASSLTAGGYQETQYF. DNA for the CDR3: TGCGCCAGCAGCTTGACGGCGGGGGGGTACCAAGAGACCCAGTACTTC.

In this sample, this clonotype turned up once. One junction end disagrees with the germline gene, perhaps due to a read error. The genes are TRBV20-1 and TRBJ1-4, with TRBD1 identical over 7 bases. CDR1 is DFQATT and CDR2 is SNEGSKA in the germline V gene (reference sequence). The CDR3 is 15 residues long. The CDR3 loop is CNAQEGAATNEKLFF. CDR3 nucleotides: TGCAATGCTCAGGAGGGGGCTGCAACTAATGAAAAACTGTTTTTT.

The chain employs TRBV24-1 and TRBJ2-3, with 9 bases matching TRBD2. The CDR3 loop spans 17 amino acids. From germline, CDR1 is KGHDR and CDR2 SFDVKD. Trimming took 3 bases from V and 4 from J; bases not matched to a gene: 10. As DNA, the CDR3 is TGTGCCACCAGTGATACGTCGAGACTAGCGGTCGCAGATACGCAGTATTTT. Translated, it gives CATSDTSRLAVADTQYF.

The chain uses TRBV24-1 and TRBJ2-1; a weak D match, TRBD2 (5 bases). The DNA end is more similar to TRBJ2-7, so the J call may be wrong. This CDR3 is 16 amino acids long. Germline values: CDR1 KGHDR, CDR2 SFDVKD. The CDR3 loop reads CATSDPRPSSYNEQYF. In nucleotides, the CDR3 is TGTGCCACCAGTGATCCCCGACCTAGCTCCTACAATGAGCAGTACTTC.